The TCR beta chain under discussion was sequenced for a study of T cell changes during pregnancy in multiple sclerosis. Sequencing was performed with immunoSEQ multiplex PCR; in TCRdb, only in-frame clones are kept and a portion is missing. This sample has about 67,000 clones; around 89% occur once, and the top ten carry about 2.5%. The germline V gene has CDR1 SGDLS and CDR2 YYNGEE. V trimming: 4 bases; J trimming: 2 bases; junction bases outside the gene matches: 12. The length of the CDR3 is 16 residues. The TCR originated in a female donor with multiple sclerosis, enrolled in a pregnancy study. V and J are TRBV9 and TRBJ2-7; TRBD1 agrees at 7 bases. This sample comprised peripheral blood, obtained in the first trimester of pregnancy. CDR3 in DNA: TGTGCCAGCAGCCCACAAGGGGGCCAGGGGGCCTACGAGCAGTACTTC. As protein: CASSPQGGQGAYEQYF.